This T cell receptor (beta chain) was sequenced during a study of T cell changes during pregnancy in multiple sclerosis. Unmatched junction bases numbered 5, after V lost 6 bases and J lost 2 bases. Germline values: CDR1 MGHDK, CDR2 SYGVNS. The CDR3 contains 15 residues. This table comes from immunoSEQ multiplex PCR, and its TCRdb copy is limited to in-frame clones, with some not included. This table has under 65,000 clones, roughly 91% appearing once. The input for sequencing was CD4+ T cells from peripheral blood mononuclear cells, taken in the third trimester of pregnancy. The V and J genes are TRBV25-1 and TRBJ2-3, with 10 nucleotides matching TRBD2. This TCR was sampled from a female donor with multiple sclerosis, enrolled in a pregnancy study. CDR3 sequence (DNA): TGTGCCAGCAGCCCTCTAGCGGGGGTCACAGATACGCAGTATTTT. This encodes CASSPLAGVTDTQYF.